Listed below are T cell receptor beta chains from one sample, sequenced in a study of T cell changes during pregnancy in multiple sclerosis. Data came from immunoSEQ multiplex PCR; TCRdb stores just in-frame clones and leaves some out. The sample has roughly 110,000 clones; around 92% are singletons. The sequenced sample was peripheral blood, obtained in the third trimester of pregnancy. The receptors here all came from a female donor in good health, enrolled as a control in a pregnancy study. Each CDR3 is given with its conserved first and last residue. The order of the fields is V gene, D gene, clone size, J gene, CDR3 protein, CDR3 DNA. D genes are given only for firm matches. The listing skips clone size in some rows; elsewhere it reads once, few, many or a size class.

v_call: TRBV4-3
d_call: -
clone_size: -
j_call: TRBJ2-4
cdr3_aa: CASSQDTGNIQYF
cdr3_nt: TGCGCCAGCAGCCAAGATACTGGAAACATTCAGTACTTC

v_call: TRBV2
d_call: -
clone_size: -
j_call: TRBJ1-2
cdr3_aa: CASSEEQPYGYTF
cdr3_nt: TGTGCCAGCAGTGAAGAACAGCCCTATGGCTACACCTTC

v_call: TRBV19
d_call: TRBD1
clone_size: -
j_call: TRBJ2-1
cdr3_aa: CASSIDTSGQGASEQFF
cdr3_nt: TGTGCCAGTAGTATAGATACCTCGGGACAGGGGGCCAGTGAGCAGTTCTTC

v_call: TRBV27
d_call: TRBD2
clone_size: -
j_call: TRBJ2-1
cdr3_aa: CASRLAWYNEQFF
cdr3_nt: TGTGCCAGTAGACTAGCGTGGTACAATGAGCAGTTCTTC

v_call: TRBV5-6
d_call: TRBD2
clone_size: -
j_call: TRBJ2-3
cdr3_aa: CASSLVTSGSTDTQYF
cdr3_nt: TGTGCCAGCAGCTTGGTGACTAGCGGGTCCACAGATACGCAGTATTTT

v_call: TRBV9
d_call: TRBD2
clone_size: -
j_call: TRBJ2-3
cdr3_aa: CASSVEIAGASTDTQYF
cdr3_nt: TGTGCCAGCAGCGTAGAAATAGCGGGGGCCAGCACAGATACGCAGTATTTT

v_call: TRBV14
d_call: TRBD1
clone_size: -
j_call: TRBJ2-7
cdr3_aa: CASSQVRTGEQYF
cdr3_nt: TGTGCCAGCAGCCAAGTGAGGACAGGCGAGCAGTACTTC

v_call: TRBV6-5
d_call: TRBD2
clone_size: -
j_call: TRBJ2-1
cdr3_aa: CASSAKRGSYNEQFF
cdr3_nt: TGTGCCAGCAGTGCCAAGCGGGGGTCCTACAATGAGCAGTTCTTC

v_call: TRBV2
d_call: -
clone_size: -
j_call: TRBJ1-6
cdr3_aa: CASSGKGQGSPLHF
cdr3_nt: TGTGCCAGCAGTGGAAAGGGGCAGGGCTCACCCCTCCACTTT

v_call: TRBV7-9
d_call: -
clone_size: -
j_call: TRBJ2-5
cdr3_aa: CASSLALRWETQYF
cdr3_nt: TGTGCCAGCAGCTTAGCGTTGCGGTGGGAGACCCAGTACTTC

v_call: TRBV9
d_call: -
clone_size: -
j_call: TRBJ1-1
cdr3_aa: CASSVESQGHGEAFF
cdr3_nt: TGTGCCAGCAGCGTAGAATCCCAGGGGCACGGTGAAGCTTTCTTT

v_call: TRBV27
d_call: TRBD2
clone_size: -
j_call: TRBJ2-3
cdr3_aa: CASVPGLAGGHPDTQYF
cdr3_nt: TGTGCCAGCGTACCGGGACTAGCGGGGGGGCATCCAGATACGCAGTATTTT

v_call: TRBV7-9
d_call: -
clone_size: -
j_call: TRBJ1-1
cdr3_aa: CASSLGPRGDTEAFF
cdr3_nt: TGTGCCAGCAGCTTAGGGCCCCGGGGAGACACTGAAGCTTTCTTT

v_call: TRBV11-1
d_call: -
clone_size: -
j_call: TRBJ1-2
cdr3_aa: CASSFSGENYGYTF
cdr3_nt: TGTGCCAGCAGCTTTTCAGGGGAGAACTATGGCTACACCTTC

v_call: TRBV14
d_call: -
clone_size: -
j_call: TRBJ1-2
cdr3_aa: CASSQAVYGYTF
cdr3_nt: TGTGCCAGCAGCCAAGCCGTCTATGGCTACACCTTC

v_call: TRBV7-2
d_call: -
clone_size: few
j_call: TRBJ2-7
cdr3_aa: CASSLAPQGTYEQYF
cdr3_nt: TGTGCCAGCAGCTTAGCGCCGCAGGGAACCTACGAGCAGTACTTC